Each of the 28 T cell receptor beta chains below was sequenced from the same sample in a study of response to subunit inactivated influenza vaccine. TCRdb re-called the RT-PCR reads with MiXCR, one entry per CDR3 protein. The sample carries approximately 230,000 distinct CDR3 sequences, 12% recorded once. Sample: non-naive T cells sorted from PBMCs, taken around 15 days before vaccination. These receptors were collected from a man in his forties or fifties who received an inactivated influenza vaccine.

V gene TRBV7-2 combines with J gene TRBJ2-5; 8 positions agree with TRBD2. Germline values: CDR1 SGHTA, CDR2 FQGNSA. V trimming: 1 base; J trimming: 5 bases; junction bases outside the gene matches: 9. The CDR3 is made up of 16 amino acids. This chain's CDR3 is CASSLGGSGNGETQYF. The CDR3 bases are TGTGCCAGCAGCTTAGGGGGTAGCGGGAATGGGGAGACCCAGTACTTC.

V gene TRBV6-2 or TRBV6-3 combines with J gene TRBJ2-7, with 8 bases matching TRBD1. The CDR3 runs 14 residues. V lost 2 bases to trimming and J lost 5 bases; unmatched junction nucleotides: 5. The V gene's germline CDR1 is MNHEY and CDR2 SVGEGT. The CDR3 region is CASSYGAGGHEQYF. DNA for the CDR3: TGTGCCAGCAGTTACGGCGCAGGGGGCCACGAGCAGTACTTC.

This clonotype was seen only a few times. The J gene is TRBJ2-1, the V gene TRBV20-1; TRBD1 is a possible D gene (5 bases). V lost 7 bases, J lost 4 bases, and 8 bases lay in between. Germline values: CDR1 DFQATT, CDR2 SNEGSKA (reference sequence). CDR3 length: 11 residues. As DNA, the CDR3 is TGCAGTGTCAGGGATTACAATGAGCAGTTCTTC. This gives the protein CSVRDYNEQFF.

Only one count was recorded for this clonotype. V is TRBV20-1 and J is TRBJ2-7; D call uncertain. V gave up 3 bases and J gave up 1 base, with 7 bases separating them. The CDR3 is 12 amino acids. Germline CDR1 is DFQATT and CDR2 is SNEGSKA (reference sequence). Written as DNA, the CDR3 is TGCAGTGCTAGGACCCAGTCCTACGAGCAGTACTTC. Protein: CSARTQSYEQYF.

J is TRBJ1-5 and V is TRBV29-1; D gene ambiguous. V was clipped by 7 bases and J by 6 bases, with 16 bases between them. Germline V gives CDR1 SQVTM, CDR2 ANQGSEA. The CDR3 totals 13 residues. DNA of the CDR3: TGCAGCGCAGCAGAGGGAGGCGGTCAGCCCCAGCATTTT. It yields the protein CSAAEGGGQPQHF.

The V call is TRBV9, the J call TRBJ2-7; 11 bases are shared with TRBD2. The V segment lost 3 bases and the J segment 6 bases; nucleotides outside the gene matches: 8. Per germline, CDR1 SGDLS and CDR2 YYNGEE. The CDR3 length is 15 residues. This CDR3 is CASSETGTSGSEQYF. The DNA for the CDR3 is TGTGCCAGCAGCGAGACCGGGACTAGCGGCTCCGAGCAGTACTTC.

This clonotype was counted many times. The rearrangement links TRBV7-2 to TRBJ1-1, with 8 bases fitting TRBD1. The CDR3 is 15 residues long. Germline CDR1 SGHTA, CDR2 FQGNSA. Trimming at V came to 4 bases and at J to 8 bases, leaving 12 bases not matched to a gene. CDR3 region: CASSSHPGTGSEAFF. The CDR3 DNA reads TGTGCCAGCAGCTCCCACCCCGGGACAGGATCAGAAGCTTTCTTT. Variable domain in full (rest from reference TRBV7-2 and TRBJ1-1): GAGVSQSPSNKVTEKGKDVELRCDPISGHTALYWYRQSLGQGLEFLIYFQGNSAPDKSGLPSDRFSAERTGGSVSTLTIQRTQQEDSAVYLCASSSHPGTGSEAFFGQGTRLTVV.

V and J are TRBV29-1 and TRBJ1-1; tentatively, D is TRBD1 (5 bases). Deletions cut 7 bases from V and 8 bases from J, with 23 bases between. The germline V gene encodes CDR1 SQVTM and CDR2 ANQGSEA. The CDR3 is 14 residues long. CDR3 amino acids: CSARGRITVGEAFF. The CDR3 DNA is TGCAGCGCCCGGGGCCGTATAACCGTGGGAGAAGCTTTCTTT.

This clonotype was seen many times. This chain links TRBV9 with TRBJ2-1; no firm D call. Trimming stripped 3 bases from V and 6 bases from J, with 10 bases between. The CDR3 has 13 residues. CDR1 is SGDLS, CDR2 YYNGEE, per germline. CDR3 amino acids: CASSGVRVNEQFF. The CDR3 DNA is TGTGCCAGCAGCGGGGTAAGGGTCAATGAGCAGTTCTTC.

The chain carries TRBV10-3 and TRBJ2-5; D is uncertain. CDR3 length equals 11 residues. Trimming removed 8 bases from V and 4 bases from J, with 8 bases in between. Germline values: CDR1 ENHRY, CDR2 SYGVKD. For the CDR3, the DNA is TGTGCCATCCGGAACTCAGAGACCCAGTACTTC. Translated: CAIRNSETQYF.

The chain links TRBV27 to TRBJ1-5, with 7 bases that match TRBD1. Trimming removed 3 bases from V and 0 bases from J; junction bases left unmatched: 2. This CDR3 has 15 residues. CDR1 is MNHEY, CDR2 SMNVEV, per germline (reference sequence). CDR3: CASSLTGHSNQPQHF. The CDR3 DNA reads TGTGCCAGCAGTTTGACAGGGCATAGCAATCAGCCCCAGCATTTT.

V gene TRBV10-3 combines with J gene TRBJ2-5, with D unresolved. The V gene lost 0 bases and the J gene lost 7 bases, with 9 bases spanning the gap. Germline lookup yields CDR1 ENHRY and CDR2 SYGVKD. This CDR3 is built from 13 residues. This CDR3 reads CAISESNSGTQYF. CDR3 nucleotide sequence: TGTGCCATCAGTGAGTCGAATTCGGGGACCCAGTACTTC.

This clonotype has more than one count but fewer than ten. The rearrangement uses TRBV6-5 and TRBJ1-4; D remains unclear. This CDR3 is 13 amino acids long. V was pared by 4 bases and J by 8 bases, with 11 bases between. Germline loops: CDR1 MNHEY, CDR2 SVGAGI. CDR3 nucleotides: TGTGCCAGCAGTTTTTCAAAGGGAGAAAAACTGTTTTTT. Protein: CASSFSKGEKLFF.

A word on this clonotype: Germline and junction disagree at one end, which may indicate a read error. V gene TRBV9 combines with J gene TRBJ2-6; either TRBD1 or TRBD2 may fit D (5 bases each). This CDR3 spans 14 amino acids. Germline V gene lookup returns CDR1 SGDLS and CDR2 YYNGEE. This CDR3 reads CASSVVSGANALTF. The CDR3 DNA follows: TGTGCCAGCAGCGTAGTCTCCGGGGCCAACGCCCTGACTTTC.

There are a few counts of this clonotype. The genes are TRBV7-9 and TRBJ1-5; unclear D gene. V was trimmed by 1 base and J by 6 bases, leaving 7 bases between them. CDR3 length: 13 amino acids. Germline V CDR1 and CDR2: SEHNR, FQNEAQ (reference sequence). The CDR3 coding sequence is TGTGCCAGCAGCTTAGGCCGAAGTCAGCCCCAGCATTTT. This gives the protein CASSLGRSQPQHF.

The V and J genes are TRBV12-3 or TRBV12-4 and TRBJ2-4; TRBD1 agrees at 7 bases. This CDR3 comprises 16 residues. V gave up 5 bases and J gave up 0 bases; unmatched junction bases: 7. The CDR3 loop is CASSPQTGIAKNIQYF. The CDR3 DNA follows: TGTGCCAGCAGTCCCCAGACAGGGATAGCCAAAAACATTCAGTACTTC.

Many counts were recorded for this clonotype. This chain links TRBV3-1 with TRBJ2-2; unclear D gene. There are 16 residues in the CDR3. The V gene's germline CDR1 is LGHDT and CDR2 YNNKEL (reference sequence). V was clipped by 0 bases and J by 3 bases, with 11 bases between them. The CDR3 DNA reads as TGTGCCAGCAGCCAAGAATTAGAACTCTACACCGGGGAGCTGTTTTTT. Translation: CASSQELELYTGELFF.

This clonotype was seen a few times. The chain joins TRBV29-1 to TRBJ2-7; 11 nucleotides agree with TRBD1. V shed 6 bases and J 3 bases; nucleotides not matched to a gene: 7. This CDR3 is 14 amino acids long. Germline CDR1 is SQVTM and CDR2 is ANQGSEA. The CDR3 bases are TGCAGCGTAGCCCGGGACAGGGGGGTCTACGAGCAGTACTTC. Its translation is CSVARDRGVYEQYF.

The chain links TRBV6-5 to TRBJ2-1, with 7 bases lining up with TRBD2. Trimming removed 8 bases from V and 10 bases from J; junction bases left unmatched: 5. Looked up from germline, CDR1 is MNHEY and CDR2 is SVGAGI. The CDR3 consists of 11 residues. DNA for the CDR3: TGTGCCAGCTGGGGGGGAGGCGAGCAGTTCTTC. Residues: CASWGGGEQFF.

This clonotype appeared a few times. This chain connects TRBV14 to TRBJ2-7, with D unclear. Trimming removed 4 bases at V and 3 bases at J, with 13 bases between. CDR1 SGHDN and CDR2 FVKESK come from the germline V gene. The CDR3 is 14 amino acids. Written as DNA, the CDR3 is TGTGCCAGCAGCCCGTACGGTCTAGTCTACGAGCAGTACTTC. This gives the protein CASSPYGLVYEQYF.

This clonotype came up many times. The CDR3: CASSQSGGKKLFF. CDR3 DNA: TGTGCCAGCAGTCAATCCGGGGGTAAAAAACTGTTTTTT. The chain recombines TRBV2 with TRBJ1-4, with D perhaps TRBD1 (5 bases). CDR1 and CDR2 (germline): SNHLY, FYNNEI. V dropped 5 bases and J dropped 9 bases, with 13 bases sitting between them. The CDR3 runs 13 residues.

This clonotype was detected only once. The chain couples TRBV5-6 to TRBJ1-2; tentative D call: TRBD1 (5 bases). Germline CDR1 SGHDT, CDR2 YYEEEE. This CDR3 is built from 12 residues. V lost 2 bases and J lost 13, with 15 bases in between. The CDR3 DNA reads TGTGCCAGCAGCTTTGGCCGGGACTGGGTCACCTTC. It specifies CASSFGRDWVTF.

Ten or more counts support this clonotype. The rearrangement joins TRBV5-6 to TRBJ1-1; D may be TRBD1 (6 bases). V lost 3 bases to trimming and J lost 1 base, with 10 bases between them. The CDR3 consists of 14 residues. Germline V gene lookup returns CDR1 SGHDT and CDR2 YYEEEE. DNA of the CDR3: TGTGCCAGCAGCTCGCGACAGGCGAACACTGAAGCTTTCTTT. The encoded protein is CASSSRQANTEAFF. The variable domain in full, completed from reference TRBV5-6 and TRBJ1-1, reads DAGVTQSPTHLIKTRGQQVTLRCSPKSGHDTVSWYQQALGQGPQFIFQYYEEEERQRGNFPDRFSGHQFPNYSSELNVNALLLGDSALYLCASSSRQANTEAFFGQGTRLTVV.

The V call is TRBV5-1, the J call TRBJ1-1; a possible D gene is TRBD1 (5 bases). Trimming shortened V by 0 bases and J by 0 bases, and 9 bases separated the two germline ends. CDR1 is SGHRS and CDR2 is YFSETQ in the germline V gene. This CDR3 has 15 amino acids. The CDR3 nucleotides are TGCGCCAGCAGCTTGGCGGGCAGGGTGAACACTGAAGCTTTCTTT. Translated, it gives CASSLAGRVNTEAFF.

The V gene is TRBV20-1, the J gene TRBJ1-5; TRBD1 matches 7 bases. CDR1 and CDR2 from the germline V gene are DFQATT and SNEGSKA (reference sequence). The V segment lost 1 base and the J segment 6 bases; nucleotides outside the gene matches: 12. There are 16 residues in the CDR3. The CDR3 is CSARAQAYRGGQPQHF. The DNA of the CDR3 is TGCAGTGCTAGAGCCCAAGCCTACAGGGGAGGTCAGCCCCAGCATTTT.

On this clonotype: Since a much larger clone is just one base distant, this may be a read error. The gene calls are TRBV30 and TRBJ1-3; D is unclear. Germline loops: CDR1 GTSNPN, CDR2 SVGIG (reference sequence). The CDR3 is 11 amino acids. V lost 5 bases, J lost 4 bases, and 6 bases lay in between. The CDR3 coding sequence is TGTGCCTGGGGTGGGGGAAACACCATATATTTT. Its protein is CAWGGGNTIYF.

The V call is TRBV12-3 or TRBV12-4, the J call TRBJ2-5; D gene uncertain. This CDR3 has 11 amino acids. V was trimmed by 5 bases and J by 9 bases, leaving 10 bases between them. The CDR3 DNA is TGTGCCAGCAGTCCCGACAAGGCCCAGTACTTC. This translates into CASSPDKAQYF.

This clonotype showed up just a few times. This chain connects TRBV18 to TRBJ2-7; D possibly corresponds to TRBD2 (6 bases). Germline V gene sequence: CDR1 KGHSH, CDR2 LQKENI. Trimming pared 2 bases from V and 6 bases from J, leaving 14 bases between. This CDR3 spans 14 amino acids. CDR3 sequence (DNA): TGTGCCAGCTCACCAATTTCGGGGGTAGGCGAGCAGTACTTC. Residues: CASSPISGVGEQYF.